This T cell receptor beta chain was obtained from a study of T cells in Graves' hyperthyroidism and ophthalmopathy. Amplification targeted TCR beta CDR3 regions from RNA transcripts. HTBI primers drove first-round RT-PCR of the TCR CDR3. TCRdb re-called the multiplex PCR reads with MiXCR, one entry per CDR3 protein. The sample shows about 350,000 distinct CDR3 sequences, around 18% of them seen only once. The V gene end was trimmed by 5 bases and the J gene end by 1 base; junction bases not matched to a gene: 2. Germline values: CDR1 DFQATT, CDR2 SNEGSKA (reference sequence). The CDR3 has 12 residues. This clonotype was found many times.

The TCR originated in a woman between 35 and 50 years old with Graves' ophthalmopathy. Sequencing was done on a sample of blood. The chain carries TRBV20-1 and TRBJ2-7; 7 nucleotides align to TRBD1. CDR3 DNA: TGCAGTGCTTTGGGACAGTCCTACGAGCAGTACTTC. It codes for CSALGQSYEQYF.